The 24 T cell receptor beta chains in this list originate from one sample, sequenced in a study of T cell changes during pregnancy in multiple sclerosis. Sequenced by immunoSEQ multiplex PCR; TCRdb stores in-frame clones only, minus some. This repertoire shows tens of thousands of clones, 92% found once; its top ten account for approximately 3%. Sequenced here: peripheral blood, sampled in the second trimester of pregnancy. These receptors were collected from a female donor in good health, enrolled as a control in a pregnancy study.

The chain links TRBV30 to TRBJ2-7; 8 nucleotides agree with TRBD2. CDR1 is GTSNPN, CDR2 SVGIG, per germline (reference sequence). The trim removed 4 bases at V and 3 bases at J, leaving 5 bases unmatched. CDR3 length equals 13 residues. The chain's CDR3 is CAWTRGGRYEQYF. The CDR3 nucleotides read TGTGCCTGGACTCGGGGGGGCCGCTACGAGCAGTACTTC.

This clone has only one observation. The chain links TRBV5-8 to TRBJ2-1, with 7 bases aligning to TRBD2. This CDR3 is 13 amino acids long. CDR1 SGHTS and CDR2 YDEGEE come from the germline V gene. Trimming took 7 bases from V and 12 from J; bases not matched to a gene: 13. CDR3 protein: CASLGLVVFGQFF. The CDR3 coding sequence is TGTGCCAGCCTAGGACTAGTGGTTTTTGGGCAGTTCTTC.

The V and J genes are TRBV2 and TRBJ2-1; 8 bases match TRBD2. The CDR3 sequence is 17 residues long. Trimming at V came to 2 bases and at J to 2 bases, leaving 8 bases not matched to a gene. Germline CDR1 and CDR2: SNHLY and FYNNEI. The CDR3 here is CASSERGLEGAYNEQFF. DNA of the CDR3: TGTGCCAGCAGTGAACGGGGACTAGAAGGTGCCTACAATGAGCAGTTCTTC.

The chain joins TRBV15 to TRBJ1-2; 7 bases fit TRBD1. Unmatched junction bases numbered 6, after V lost 0 bases and J lost 5 bases. Germline values: CDR1 LNHNV, CDR2 YYDKDF (reference sequence). This CDR3 contains 15 residues. The CDR3 DNA reads TGTGCCACCAGCAGAGATCGGTGGACAGGTTATGGCTACACCTTC. Translated: CATSRDRWTGYGYTF.

In DNA, the CDR3 is TGTGCCAGCACCCTGGACGGGAGCTCCTACAATGAGCAGTTCTTC. Residues: CASTLDGSSYNEQFF. The chain carries TRBV27 and TRBJ2-1, with D perhaps matching TRBD2 (6 bases). The CDR3 is made up of 15 amino acids. V lost 7 bases and J 0 bases, leaving 13 bases between the germline ends. The germline CDR1 and CDR2 sequences are MNHEY and SMNVEV (reference sequence).

The chain has TRBV7-3 and TRBJ2-7, with 8 bases fitting TRBD1. V lost 6 bases, J lost 6 bases, and 7 bases stayed unmatched. The CDR3 is 13 residues long. The germline V gene has CDR1 SGHTA and CDR2 FQGTGA. CDR3 loop: CASSRTGGGEQYF. The CDR3 bases are TGTGCCAGCAGTCGTACAGGGGGTGGCGAGCAGTACTTC.

The chain recombines TRBV9 with TRBJ2-1; 9 bases agree with TRBD2. The CDR3 extends over 14 amino acids. Germline V gene sequence: CDR1 SGDLS, CDR2 YYNGEE. Trimming cost V 3 bases and J 8 bases; bases outside gene matches: 6. Written as DNA, the CDR3 is TGTGCCAGCAGCGCCAGCGGGAGGCTCGATGAGCAGTTCTTC. Amino acid sequence: CASSASGRLDEQFF.

The chain recombines TRBV9 with TRBJ2-5, with 7 bases that match TRBD1. This CDR3 has 16 amino acids. With 3 bases clipped from V and 10 bases from J, the junction kept 18 bases outside the gene matches. Germline V gene lookup returns CDR1 SGDLS and CDR2 YYNGEE. CDR3 sequence: CASSEGGRGGGPDQYF. CDR3 coding DNA: TGTGCCAGCAGCGAAGGGGGCAGAGGGGGTGGTCCAGACCAGTACTTC. Using reference TRBV9 and TRBJ2-5 for the parts outside the CDR3, the full variable domain is DSGVTQTPKHLITATGQRVTLRCSPRSGDLSVYWYQQSLDQGLQFLIQYYNGEERAKGNILERFSAQQFPDLHSELNLSSLELGDSALYFCASSEGGRGGGPDQYFGPGTRLLVL.

V gene TRBV4-2 combines with J gene TRBJ2-3; unclear D gene. Germline CDR1 is LGHNA and CDR2 is YNFKEQ. The V gene lost 1 base and the J gene lost 6 bases, with 8 bases spanning the gap. The CDR3 has 13 residues. The CDR3, as DNA: TGTGCCAGCAGCCAAGTCGACGGGGATACGCAGTATTTT. This codes for CASSQVDGDTQYF.

The V gene is TRBV7-6, the J gene TRBJ2-5, with TRBD2 matching 11 bases. Germline values: CDR1 SGHVS, CDR2 FNYEAQ. The CDR3 is made up of 14 amino acids. J was trimmed by 5 bases and V by 5 bases; bases with no gene match: 4. The DNA for the CDR3 is TGTGCCAGCAGCCCACTAGCGGGAGTGGAGACCCAGTACTTC. Translated: CASSPLAGVETQYF.

The gene calls are TRBV6-5 and TRBJ2-5; TRBD1 matches at 7 bases. Germline values: CDR1 MNHEY, CDR2 SVGAGI. V lost 6 bases, J lost 5 bases, and 9 bases stayed unmatched. The length of the CDR3 is 14 residues. The DNA for the CDR3 is TGTGCCAGCAGAACCCAGACAGGGAGCGAGACCCAGTACTTC. It is translated as CASRTQTGSETQYF.

The rearrangement joins TRBV6-4 to TRBJ1-5, with D maybe TRBD1 (5 bases). This CDR3 is built from 15 residues. Trimming removed 4 bases at V and 3 bases at J, with 13 bases between. Germline V gene sequence: CDR1 MRHNA, CDR2 SNTAGT. CDR3 sequence reads: CASSAIAGYNQPQHF. In DNA, the CDR3 is TGTGCCAGCAGTGCCATAGCAGGGTACAATCAGCCCCAGCATTTT.

V and J are TRBV6-5 and TRBJ1-2; 8 positions agree with TRBD1. The length of the CDR3 is 16 residues. Germline V gene data show CDR1 as MNHEY and CDR2 as SVGAGI. V trimming: 0 bases; J trimming: 6 bases; junction bases outside the gene matches: 9. CDR3 residues: CASSYSIQGEPDGYTF. Written as DNA, the CDR3 is TGTGCCAGCAGTTACTCCATACAGGGGGAGCCCGATGGCTACACCTTC.

CDR3: CASSAQATNEKLFF. CDR3 DNA sequence: TGTGCCAGCAGCGCACAGGCAACTAATGAAAAACTGTTTTTT. The gene calls are TRBV5-8 and TRBJ1-4; tentatively, D is TRBD1 (5 bases). CDR1 is SGHTS, CDR2 YDEGEE, per germline. V was pared by 4 bases and J by 0 bases, with 7 bases between. The CDR3 runs 14 residues.

V and J are TRBV7-9 and TRBJ1-3, with no clear D. Germline CDR1 reads SEHNR; CDR2 reads FQNEAQ (reference sequence). CDR3 length equals 14 residues. V lost 2 bases to trimming and J lost 4 bases, with 9 bases between them. CDR3 coding DNA: TGTGCCAGCAGCTTAAGGCCGGAGGGAAACACCATATATTTT. It translates to CASSLRPEGNTIYF.

This sequence joins TRBV18 and TRBJ2-7; the D gene is possibly TRBD1 (6 bases). With 6 bases removed from V and 3 bases from J, the gap between germline ends came to 18 bases. The CDR3 has 15 residues. Germline V CDR1 and CDR2: KGHSH, LQKENI. This CDR3 is CASSLDVRGSYEQYF. CDR3 bases: TGTGCCAGCTCGCTAGACGTCAGGGGCAGCTACGAGCAGTACTTC.

J is TRBJ2-7 and V is TRBV5-4; 14 bases fit TRBD2. Germline V gene lookup returns CDR1 SGHNT and CDR2 YYREEE (reference sequence). The CDR3 has 18 amino acids. J was trimmed by 5 bases and V by 3 bases; bases with no gene match: 13. CDR3 loop: CASSWLRSGTSGRDEQYF. CDR3 coding DNA: TGTGCCAGCAGCTGGCTACGGTCCGGGACTAGCGGGAGAGACGAGCAGTACTTC.

This clone was observed many times. This CDR3 reads CASSRAGTGGFYGYTF. CDR3 DNA: TGCGCCAGCAGCCGAGCGGGGACAGGGGGTTTCTATGGCTACACCTTC. The chain combines TRBV5-1 with TRBJ1-2; TRBD1 agrees at 11 bases. The CDR3 has 16 amino acids. Germline CDR1 is SGHRS and CDR2 is YFSETQ. Losses at the gene ends were 4 bases for V and 4 bases for J; bases not matched to a gene: 9.

This sequence joins TRBV2 and TRBJ2-4; 10 bases align to TRBD2. J was trimmed by 8 bases and V by 5 bases; bases with no gene match: 15. Germline-derived CDR1 and CDR2 are SNHLY and FYNNEI. CDR3 length: 17 residues. The DNA for the CDR3 is TGTGCCAGCAGTTCCCGCGGGGGACTAGCGTCGGTCTACATTCAGTACTTC. It codes for CASSSRGGLASVYIQYF.

The genes are TRBV11-2 and TRBJ2-6; TRBD1 matches at 7 bases. Germline V lookup: CDR1 SGHAT, CDR2 FQNNGV. V dropped 5 bases and J dropped 1; count of bases not matched to a gene: 11. This CDR3 is 18 amino acids long. This CDR3 reads CASSRTRQGGSGANVLTF. CDR3 DNA sequence: TGTGCCAGCAGCCGAACCCGACAGGGTGGGTCTGGGGCCAACGTCCTGACTTTC.

V is TRBV27 and J is TRBJ2-1; D is possibly TRBD2 (6 bases). The ends were cut back, 4 bases at V and 6 bases at J, with 10 bases in the middle. The CDR3 is 13 residues long. Per the germline V gene, CDR1 is MNHEY and CDR2 is SMNVEV (reference sequence). Here the CDR3 reads CASSSVSGNEQFF. DNA of the CDR3: TGTGCCAGCAGTTCGGTTAGCGGCAATGAGCAGTTCTTC.

The gene calls are TRBV7-2 and TRBJ2-2; unclear D gene. CDR1 and CDR2 from the germline V gene are SGHTA and FQGNSA. This CDR3 is built from 14 residues. V lost 5 bases and J 5 bases, leaving 12 bases between the germline ends. CDR3 DNA sequence: TGTGCCAGCAGCCACCCCGTCGGTACCGGGGAGCTGTTTTTT. Residues: CASSHPVGTGELFF.

The chain employs TRBV21-1 and TRBJ1-5; TRBD1, as called in the table, went unchecked against the DNA. TRBV21-1 is a recognized pseudogene. The CDR3 is made up of 13 amino acids. The CDR3 DNA is TGTGCCAGTATTGACAGGTCTAATCAGCCCCAGCATTTT. Translating it yields CASIDRSNQPQHF.

The chain couples TRBV28 to TRBJ2-7; maybe TRBD1 (6 bases). CDR1 and CDR2 (germline): MDHEN, SYDVKM. The CDR3 has 14 amino acids. Trimming removed 7 bases at V and 2 bases at J, with 15 bases between. The CDR3 is CASTEQGPAYEQYF. DNA of the CDR3: TGTGCCAGCACGGAACAGGGTCCAGCCTACGAGCAGTACTTC.